These 11 T cell receptor beta chains were sequenced from one sample in a study of T cells in Graves' hyperthyroidism and ophthalmopathy. TCR beta CDR3 regions were amplified from RNA transcripts. In the first-round RT-PCR of the TCR CDR3, the HTBI primer set was used. TCRdb called the multiplex PCR reads again in MiXCR, with one record for every CDR3 protein. The sample carries 500,000 to 750,000 distinct CDR3 sequences, under 60% recorded once. The specimen sequenced was peripheral blood or thyroid tissue (not recorded which). These receptors came from a woman aged 18-35 years with Graves' hyperthyroidism.

The chain recombines TRBV10-3 with TRBJ1-2, with 9 nucleotides matching TRBD1. This CDR3 has 14 amino acids. J was trimmed by 6 bases and V by 2 bases; bases with no gene match: 4. Germline CDR1 is ENHRY and CDR2 is SYGVKD. The CDR3 spells CAISEGQGKDGYTF. The CDR3 DNA reads TGTGCCATCAGTGAGGGACAGGGGAAAGATGGCTACACCTTC.

This clonotype has a count of ten or more. V usage is TRBV3-1 and J usage is TRBJ1-2, with 7 bases fitting TRBD1. Germline CDR1 is LGHDT and CDR2 is YNNKEL (reference sequence). This CDR3 spans 13 amino acids. With 2 bases clipped from V and 4 bases from J, the junction kept 1 base outside the gene matches. As DNA, the CDR3 is TGTGCCAGCAGCCAAAAGGGGGCCTATGGCTACACCTTC. Translating gives CASSQKGAYGYTF. Supplemented by reference TRBV3-1 and TRBJ1-2, the full variable domain reads DTAVSQTPKYLVTQMGNDKSIKCEQNLGHDTMYWYKQDSKKFLKIMFSYNNKELIINETVPNRFSPKSPDKAHLNLHINSLELGDSAVYFCASSQKGAYGYTFGSGTRLTVV.

The rearrangement uses TRBV2 and TRBJ2-7; D not certain. This CDR3 is 11 amino acids long. V was shortened by 6 bases and J by 7 bases, with 10 bases between the two germline ends. Per germline, CDR1 SNHLY and CDR2 FYNNEI. The CDR3 here is CASRNNNEQYF. The CDR3 DNA is TGTGCCAGCAGAAACAACAATGAGCAGTACTTC.

This clonotype was counted at least ten times. The chain couples TRBV5-1 to TRBJ1-5; possible D gene TRBD1, 5 bases. The V gene lost 2 bases and the J gene lost 0 bases, with 9 bases spanning the gap. The CDR3 has 15 amino acids. Germline assignment: CDR1 SGHRS and CDR2 YFSETQ. The CDR3 region has the DNA TGCGCCAGCAGCTTTTCGGGGGATAGCAATCAGCCCCAGCATTTT. It is translated as CASSFSGDSNQPQHF. Combining the CDR3 with reference TRBV5-1 and TRBJ1-5 gives the whole variable domain KAGVTQTPRYLIKTRGQQVTLSCSPISGHRSVSWYQQTPGQGLQFLFEYFSETQRNKGNFPGRFSGRQFSNSRSEMNVSTLELGDSALYLCASSFSGDSNQPQHFGDGTRLSIL.

This clonotype was found many times. Here the CDR3 DNA reads TGTGCCAGCAGCCCACAGATATCTTACACTGAAGCTTTCTTT. Its translation is CASSPQISYTEAFF. The chain carries TRBV12-3 or TRBV12-4 and TRBJ1-1; D gene uncertain. CDR3 length equals 14 residues. Trimming removed 6 bases from V and 3 bases from J, with 14 bases in between.

J is TRBJ2-2 and V is TRBV29-1, with 8 bases lining up with TRBD1. Germline trimming cut 4 bases from V and 6 bases from J; bases unmatched to any gene: 4. Germline V gene lookup returns CDR1 SQVTM and CDR2 ANQGSEA. The CDR3 is made up of 13 amino acids. For the CDR3, the DNA is TGCAGCGTTGCCCCACAGGGGGCCGGGGAGCTGTTTTTT. Protein product: CSVAPQGAGELFF.

This clonotype was detected ten times or more. The chain recombines TRBV7-9 with TRBJ2-7; D is perhaps TRBD2 (6 bases). The V gene lost 8 bases and the J gene lost 6 bases, with 11 bases spanning the gap. Germline CDR1 and CDR2: SEHNR and FQNEAQ (reference sequence). This CDR3 region has 11 residues. In DNA, the CDR3 is TGTGCCAGCGGAGTAGCGGTCGAGCAGTACTTC. As protein: CASGVAVEQYF.

V and J are TRBV5-1 and TRBJ1-3; no reliable D call. The CDR3 is 15 residues long. The germline gives CDR1 SGHRS, CDR2 YFSETQ. Trimming shortened V by 0 bases and J by 0 bases, and 7 bases separated the two germline ends. In nucleotides, the CDR3 is TGCGCCAGCAGCTTGGGGCAGGCCTCTGGAAACACCATATATTTT. This codes for CASSLGQASGNTIYF.

The chain employs TRBV2 and TRBJ1-5, with a tentative D call TRBD1 (6 bases). The germline V gene has CDR1 SNHLY and CDR2 FYNNEI. With 6 bases removed from V and 6 bases from J, the gap between germline ends came to 9 bases. The CDR3 has 12 residues. The CDR3 DNA sequence: TGTGCCAGCAGGGGGGCGGGTCAGCCCCAGCATTTT. Translation gives CASRGAGQPQHF.

This clonotype has ten or more counts. This sequence joins TRBV24-1 and TRBJ1-1, with a possible D match to TRBD1 (5 bases). V was pared by 4 bases and J by 4 bases, with 9 bases between. CDR1 is KGHDR, CDR2 SFDVKD, per germline. This CDR3 contains 13 residues. CDR3 coding DNA: TGTGCCACCAGTGACGGGGGTAGCACTGAAGCTTTCTTT. This gives the protein CATSDGGSTEAFF.

This clonotype was counted many times. This chain uses TRBV5-1 with TRBJ1-2, with D unresolved. Trimming cost V 1 base and J 4 bases, with 14 bases left between them. The CDR3 spans 15 residues. Looked up from germline, CDR1 is SGHRS and CDR2 is YFSETQ. The CDR3 loop reads CASSLTDHEAYGYTF. DNA for the CDR3: TGCGCCAGCAGCTTGACAGACCACGAGGCCTATGGCTACACCTTC.